One TCR beta chain is described in this entry. In the study's own analysis: Counts of nucleated cells, estimated from reference gene primer amplification, were obtained. Profiled with immunoSEQ multiplex PCR; TCRdb holds only in-frame clones, not every one. The V and J calls and the clone size are those of that table, but D and trimming were determined from the DNA. The sample lists roughly 160,000 clones, 83% seen once, with around 2.1% in the top ten. The CDR3 spans 13 residues. J was trimmed by 3 bases and V by 7 bases; bases with no gene match: 5. Germline CDR1 MNHEY, CDR2 SVGAGI. This sample was included in a study of blood T cell repertoires in COVID-19. The overall study: The study drew acute and convalescent COVID-19 samples from the United States, Italy and Spain. PBMCs, B-cell-depleted T cells, or T cells provided the cDNA or gDNA that made up the material.

V and J are TRBV6-5 and TRBJ1-2; 7 bases are a match to TRBD1. The sample was peripheral blood. The sequence derives from an elderly woman with acute or convalescent COVID-19. CDR3 in amino acids: CASNRQGYYGYTF. CDR3 DNA sequence: TGTGCCAGCAATCGACAGGGATACTATGGCTACACCTTC.